This T cell receptor beta chain was identified in a study of vaccination effects on CD4 cells after COVID-19. Findings and limits, study-wide: Common cold coronavirus cross-reactivity was shown by only 1 of 255 vaccine-induced clones in healthy vaccinees.

CDR1 and CDR2 from the germline V gene are MNHEY and SMNVEV (reference sequence). This CDR3 contains 15 residues. Trimming shortened V by 8 bases and J by 7 bases, and 18 bases separated the two germline ends. On this clone itself: Antigen: not known.

The authors isolated CD4+ T cells after around 10 days of culture. As their vaccination, participants received two doses of either BNT162b2 or mRNA-1273. Days 3 and 7 saw half the medium replaced with IL-2 medium. The protocol was immunoSEQ multiplex PCR, while the TCRdb copy is restricted to in-frame clones and leaves out a portion. The profile shows 45,000 to 55,000 clones, just over 70% of them singletons. V is TRBV27 and J is TRBJ1-6; TRBD1 is a possible D gene (6 bases). This sequence was found in a human donor who received a COVID-19 vaccine. This material consisted of CD4+ T cells from PBMCs cultured without peptide, taken after COVID-19 vaccination. CDR3 protein: CASGPLGGHNSPLHF. CDR3 in DNA: TGTGCCAGCGGGCCGTTGGGGGGCCACAATTCACCCCTCCACTTT.